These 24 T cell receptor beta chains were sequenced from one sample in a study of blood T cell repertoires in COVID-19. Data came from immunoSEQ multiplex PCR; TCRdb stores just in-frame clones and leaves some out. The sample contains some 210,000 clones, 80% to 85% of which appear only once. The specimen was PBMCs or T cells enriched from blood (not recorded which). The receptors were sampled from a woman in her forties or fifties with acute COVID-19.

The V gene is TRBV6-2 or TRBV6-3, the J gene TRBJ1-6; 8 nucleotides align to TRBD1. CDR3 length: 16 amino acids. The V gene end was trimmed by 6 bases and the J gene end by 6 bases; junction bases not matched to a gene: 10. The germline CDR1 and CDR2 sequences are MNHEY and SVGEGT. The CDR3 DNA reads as TGTGCCAGCAGCTCTACCCGGACAGGGCTTAATTCACCCCTCCACTTT. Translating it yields CASSSTRTGLNSPLHF.

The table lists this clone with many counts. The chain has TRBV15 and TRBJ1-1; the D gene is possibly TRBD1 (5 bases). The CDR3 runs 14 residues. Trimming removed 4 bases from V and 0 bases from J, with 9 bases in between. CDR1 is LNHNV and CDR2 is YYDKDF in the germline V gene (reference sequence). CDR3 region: CATSIPGLNTEAFF. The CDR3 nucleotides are TGTGCCACCAGCATACCAGGGTTGAACACTGAAGCTTTCTTT.

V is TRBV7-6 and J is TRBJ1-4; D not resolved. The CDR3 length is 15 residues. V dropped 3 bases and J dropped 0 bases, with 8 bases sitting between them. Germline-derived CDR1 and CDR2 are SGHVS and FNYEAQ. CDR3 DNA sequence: TGTGCCAGCAGCTTCAATCCATCAACTAATGAAAAACTGTTTTTT. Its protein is CASSFNPSTNEKLFF.

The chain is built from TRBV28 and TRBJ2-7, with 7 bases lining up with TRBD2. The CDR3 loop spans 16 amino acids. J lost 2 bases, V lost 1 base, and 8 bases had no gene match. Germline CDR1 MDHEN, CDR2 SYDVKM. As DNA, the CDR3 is TGTGCCAGCAGTTTATATTTCGGGACTAACCCCTACGAGCAGTACTTC. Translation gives CASSLYFGTNPYEQYF.

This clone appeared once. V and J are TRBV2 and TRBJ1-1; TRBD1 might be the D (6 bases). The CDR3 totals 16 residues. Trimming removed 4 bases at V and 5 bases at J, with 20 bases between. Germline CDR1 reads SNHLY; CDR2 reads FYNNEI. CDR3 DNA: TGTGCCAGCAGTGCGCACCCGGGGGGCGTTGGGACTGAAGCTTTCTTT. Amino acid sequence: CASSAHPGGVGTEAFF. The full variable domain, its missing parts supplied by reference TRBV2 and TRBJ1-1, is EPEVTQTPSHQVTQMGQEVILRCVPISNHLYFYWYRQILGQKVEFLVSFYNNEISEKSEIFDDQFSVERPDGSNFTLKIRSTKLEDSAMYFCASSAHPGGVGTEAFFGQGTRLTVV.

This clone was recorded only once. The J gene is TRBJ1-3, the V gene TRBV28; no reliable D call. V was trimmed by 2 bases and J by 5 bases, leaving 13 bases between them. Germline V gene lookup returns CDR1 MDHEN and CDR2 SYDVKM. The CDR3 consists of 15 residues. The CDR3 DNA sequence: TGTGCCAGCAGTTTAGCGGCACCGGTGCGAAACACCATATATTTT. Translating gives CASSLAAPVRNTIYF.

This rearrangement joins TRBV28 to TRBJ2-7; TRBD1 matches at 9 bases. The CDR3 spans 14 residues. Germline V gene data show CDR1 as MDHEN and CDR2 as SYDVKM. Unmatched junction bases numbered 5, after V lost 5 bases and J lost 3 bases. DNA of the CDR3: TGTGCCAGCAGTGACCCGGGACAGGGCTACGAGCAGTACTTC. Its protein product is CASSDPGQGYEQYF.

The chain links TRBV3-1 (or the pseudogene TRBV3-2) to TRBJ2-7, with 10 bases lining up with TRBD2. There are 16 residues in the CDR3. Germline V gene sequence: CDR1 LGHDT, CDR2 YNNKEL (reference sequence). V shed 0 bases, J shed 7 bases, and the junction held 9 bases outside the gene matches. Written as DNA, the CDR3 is TGTGCCAGCAGCCAAGATCCCACTAGCGGGACCTTTGAGCAGTACTTC. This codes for CASSQDPTSGTFEQYF.

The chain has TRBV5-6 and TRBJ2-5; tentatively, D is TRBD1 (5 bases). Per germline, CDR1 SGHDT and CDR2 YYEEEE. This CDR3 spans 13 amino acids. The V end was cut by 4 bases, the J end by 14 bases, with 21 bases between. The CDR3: CASSLLSRQRVYF. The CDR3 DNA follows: TGTGCCAGCAGCCTACTGAGCCGACAGCGAGTCTACTTC.

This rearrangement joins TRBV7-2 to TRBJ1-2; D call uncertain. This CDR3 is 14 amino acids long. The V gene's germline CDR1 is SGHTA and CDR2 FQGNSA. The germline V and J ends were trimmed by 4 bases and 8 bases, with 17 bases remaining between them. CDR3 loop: CASSSGGGLWGYTF. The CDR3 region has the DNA TGTGCCAGCAGCTCCGGAGGCGGTTTATGGGGCTACACCTTC.

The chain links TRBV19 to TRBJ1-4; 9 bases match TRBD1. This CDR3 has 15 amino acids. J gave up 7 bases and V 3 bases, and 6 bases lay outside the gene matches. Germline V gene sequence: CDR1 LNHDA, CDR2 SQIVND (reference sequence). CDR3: CASSMGDRVTEKLFF. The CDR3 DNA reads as TGTGCCAGTAGTATGGGGGACAGGGTGACTGAAAAACTGTTTTTT.

The CDR3 region has the DNA TGTGCCATCAGTGAGGACAGGGTTCAGCCCCAGCATTTT. The encoded protein is CAISEDRVQPQHF. The chain employs TRBV10-3 and TRBJ1-5, with TRBD1 matching over 7 bases. J was trimmed by 6 bases and V by 2 bases; bases with no gene match: 1. CDR1 is ENHRY and CDR2 is SYGVKD in the germline V gene. The CDR3 length is 13 residues.

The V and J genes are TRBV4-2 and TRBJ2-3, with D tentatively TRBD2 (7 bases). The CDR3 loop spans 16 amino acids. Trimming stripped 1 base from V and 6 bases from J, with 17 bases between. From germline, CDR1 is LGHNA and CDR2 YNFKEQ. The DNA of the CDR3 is TGTGCCAGCAGCCAAGTACACCGCGGGGGCGACGATACGCAGTATTTT. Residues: CASSQVHRGGDDTQYF.

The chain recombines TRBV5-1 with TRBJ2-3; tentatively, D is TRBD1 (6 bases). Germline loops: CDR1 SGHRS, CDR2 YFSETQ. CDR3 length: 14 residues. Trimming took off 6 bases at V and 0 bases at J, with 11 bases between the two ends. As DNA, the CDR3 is TGCGCCAGCACACCAGGGGAAAGCACAGATACGCAGTATTTT. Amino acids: CASTPGESTDTQYF.

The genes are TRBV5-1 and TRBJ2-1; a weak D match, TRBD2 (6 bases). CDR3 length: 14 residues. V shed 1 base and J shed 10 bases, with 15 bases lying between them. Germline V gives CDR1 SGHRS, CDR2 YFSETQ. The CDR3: CASSLTTGTPEQFF. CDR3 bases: TGCGCCAGCAGCTTGACCACCGGGACTCCGGAGCAGTTCTTC.

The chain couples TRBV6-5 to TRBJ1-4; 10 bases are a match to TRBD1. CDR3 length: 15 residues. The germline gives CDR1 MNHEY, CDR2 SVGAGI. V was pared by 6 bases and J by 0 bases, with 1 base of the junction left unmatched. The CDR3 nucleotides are TGTGCCAGCAGCGGACAGGGGGCAACTAATGAAAAACTGTTTTTT. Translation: CASSGQGATNEKLFF.

The CDR3 sequence is CASSIETKPYTF. The CDR3 coding sequence is TGTGCCAGTAGTATTGAAACTAAACCCTACACCTTC. The chain joins TRBV19 to TRBJ1-2; D is unclear. Looked up from germline, CDR1 is LNHDA and CDR2 is SQIVND (reference sequence). Trimming stripped 3 bases from V and 10 bases from J, with 12 bases between. The CDR3 extends over 12 amino acids.

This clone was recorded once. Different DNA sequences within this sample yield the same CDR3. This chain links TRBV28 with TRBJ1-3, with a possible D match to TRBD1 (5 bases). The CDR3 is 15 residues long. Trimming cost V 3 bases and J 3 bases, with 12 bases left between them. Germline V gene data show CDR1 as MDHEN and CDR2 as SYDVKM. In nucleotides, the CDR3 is TGTGCCAGCAGTTTTGGGGGGTCCAGTGGAAACACCATATATTTT. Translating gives CASSFGGSSGNTIYF. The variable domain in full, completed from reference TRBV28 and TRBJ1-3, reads DVKVTQSSRYLVKRTGEKVFLECVQDMDHENMFWYRQDPGLGLRLIYFSYDVKMKEKGDIPEGYSVSREKKERFSLILESASTNQTSMYLCASSFGGSSGNTIYFGEGSWLTVV.

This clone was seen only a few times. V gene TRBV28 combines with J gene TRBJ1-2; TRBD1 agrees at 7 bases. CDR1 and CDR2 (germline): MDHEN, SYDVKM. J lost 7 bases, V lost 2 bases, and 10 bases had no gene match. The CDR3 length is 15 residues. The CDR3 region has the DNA TGTGCCAGCAGTTTAGTATCCGGACAGGCGGGTGGCTACACCTTC. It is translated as CASSLVSGQAGGYTF.

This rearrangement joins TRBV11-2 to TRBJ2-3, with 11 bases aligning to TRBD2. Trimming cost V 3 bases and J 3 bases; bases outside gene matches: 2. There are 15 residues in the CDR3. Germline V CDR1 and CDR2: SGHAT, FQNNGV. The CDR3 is CASSFSGGATDTQYF. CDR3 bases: TGTGCCAGCAGCTTTAGCGGGGGGGCAACAGATACGCAGTATTTT.

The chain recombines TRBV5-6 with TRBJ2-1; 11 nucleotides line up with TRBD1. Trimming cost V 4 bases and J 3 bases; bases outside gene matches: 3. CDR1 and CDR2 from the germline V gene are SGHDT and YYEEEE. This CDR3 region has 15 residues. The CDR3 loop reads CASSLGTGGYNEQFF. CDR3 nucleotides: TGTGCCAGCAGCCTGGGGACAGGGGGCTACAATGAGCAGTTCTTC.

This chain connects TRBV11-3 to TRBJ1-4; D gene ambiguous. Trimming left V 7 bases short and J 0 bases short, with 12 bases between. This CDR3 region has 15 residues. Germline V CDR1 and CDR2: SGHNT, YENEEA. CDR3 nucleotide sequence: TGTGCCAGCACCTCGAGGTCCGCAACTAATGAAAAACTGTTTTTT. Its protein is CASTSRSATNEKLFF.

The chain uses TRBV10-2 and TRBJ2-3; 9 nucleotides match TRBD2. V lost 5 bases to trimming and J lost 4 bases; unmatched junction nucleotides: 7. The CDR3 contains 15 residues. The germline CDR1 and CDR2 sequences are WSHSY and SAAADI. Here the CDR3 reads CASSFGRGGPDTQYF. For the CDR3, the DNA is TGCGCCAGCAGTTTTGGGCGGGGGGGGCCAGATACGCAGTATTTT.

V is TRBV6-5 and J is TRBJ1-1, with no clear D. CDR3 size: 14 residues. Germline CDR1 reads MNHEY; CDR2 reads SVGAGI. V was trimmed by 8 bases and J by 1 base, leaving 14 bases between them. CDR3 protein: CASDRSFGNTEAFF. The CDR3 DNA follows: TGTGCCAGCGATCGTAGTTTTGGGAACACTGAAGCTTTCTTT.